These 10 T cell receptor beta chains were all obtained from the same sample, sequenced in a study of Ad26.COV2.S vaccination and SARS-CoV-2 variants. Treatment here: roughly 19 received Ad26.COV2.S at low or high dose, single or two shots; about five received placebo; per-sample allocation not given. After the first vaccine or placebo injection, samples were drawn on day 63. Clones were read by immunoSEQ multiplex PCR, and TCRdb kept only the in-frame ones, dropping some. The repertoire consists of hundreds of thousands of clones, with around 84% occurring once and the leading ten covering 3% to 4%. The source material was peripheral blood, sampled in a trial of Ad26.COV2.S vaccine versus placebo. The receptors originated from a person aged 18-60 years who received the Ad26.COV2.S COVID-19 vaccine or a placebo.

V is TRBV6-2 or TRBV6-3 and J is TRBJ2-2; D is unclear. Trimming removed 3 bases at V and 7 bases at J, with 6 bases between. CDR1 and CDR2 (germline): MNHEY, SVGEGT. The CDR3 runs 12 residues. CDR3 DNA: TGTGCCAGCAGTTATAGTAACGGGGAGCTGTTTTTT. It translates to CASSYSNGELFF.

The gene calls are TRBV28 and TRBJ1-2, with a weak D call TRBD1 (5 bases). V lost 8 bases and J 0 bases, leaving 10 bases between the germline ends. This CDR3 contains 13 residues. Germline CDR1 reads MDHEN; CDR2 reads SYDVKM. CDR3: CASGDGANYGYTF. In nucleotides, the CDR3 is TGTGCCAGCGGGGACGGAGCTAACTATGGCTACACCTTC.

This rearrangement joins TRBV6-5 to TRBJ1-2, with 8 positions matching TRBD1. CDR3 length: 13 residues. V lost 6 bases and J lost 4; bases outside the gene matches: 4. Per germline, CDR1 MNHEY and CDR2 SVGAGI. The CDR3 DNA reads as TGTGCCAGCAGGAGAACAGGGGGCTATGGCTACACCTTC. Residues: CASRRTGGYGYTF.

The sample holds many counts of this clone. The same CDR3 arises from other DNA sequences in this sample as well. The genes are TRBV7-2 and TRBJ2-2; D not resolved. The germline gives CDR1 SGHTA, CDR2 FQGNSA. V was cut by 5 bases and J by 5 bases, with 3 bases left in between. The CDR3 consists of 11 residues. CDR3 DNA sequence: TGTGCCAGCAGCCCTACCGGGGAGCTGTTTTTT. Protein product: CASSPTGELFF.

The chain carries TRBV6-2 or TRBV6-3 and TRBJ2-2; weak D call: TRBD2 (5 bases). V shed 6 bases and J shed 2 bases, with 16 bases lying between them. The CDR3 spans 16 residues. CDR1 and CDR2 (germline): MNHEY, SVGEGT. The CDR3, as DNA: TGTGCCAGCAGCCCTTTGGGGAGCAGTAACACCGGGGAGCTGTTTTTT. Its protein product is CASSPLGSSNTGELFF.

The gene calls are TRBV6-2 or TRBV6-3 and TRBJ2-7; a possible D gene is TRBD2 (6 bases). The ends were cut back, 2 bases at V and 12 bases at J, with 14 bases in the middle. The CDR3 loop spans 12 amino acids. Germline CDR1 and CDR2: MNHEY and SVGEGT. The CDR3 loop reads CASSYGTSPLYF. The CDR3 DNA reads TGTGCCAGCAGTTACGGGACTTCCCCTCTGTACTTC.

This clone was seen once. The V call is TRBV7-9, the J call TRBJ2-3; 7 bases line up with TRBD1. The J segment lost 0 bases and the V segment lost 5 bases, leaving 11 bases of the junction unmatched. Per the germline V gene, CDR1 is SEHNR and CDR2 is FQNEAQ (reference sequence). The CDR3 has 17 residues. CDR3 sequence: CASSPSIGDRSTDTQYF. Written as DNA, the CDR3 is TGTGCCAGCAGCCCATCCATCGGGGACAGAAGCACAGATACGCAGTATTTT. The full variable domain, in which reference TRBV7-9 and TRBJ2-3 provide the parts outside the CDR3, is DTGVSQNPRHKITKRGQNVTFRCDPISEHNRLYWYRQTLGQGPEFLTYFQNEAQLEKSRLLSDRFSAERPKGSFSTLEIQRTEQGDSAMYLCASSPSIGDRSTDTQYFGPGTRLTVL.

CDR3 nucleotide sequence: TGTGCCAGCAGTTTTCTACTAGGACAGTATAGCAATCAGCCCCAGCATTTT. It specifies CASSFLLGQYSNQPQHF. This chain uses TRBV6-2 or TRBV6-3 with TRBJ1-5; possibly TRBD1 for D (6 bases). With 4 bases removed from V and 0 bases from J, the gap between germline ends came to 16 bases. The CDR3 runs to 17 residues. Germline CDR1 reads MNHEY; CDR2 reads SVGEGT.

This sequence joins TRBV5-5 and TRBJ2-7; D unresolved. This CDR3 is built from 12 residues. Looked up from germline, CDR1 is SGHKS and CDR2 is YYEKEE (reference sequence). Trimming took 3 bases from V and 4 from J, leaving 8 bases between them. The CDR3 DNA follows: TGTGCCAGCAGCTATTCAGGTTACGAGCAGTACTTC. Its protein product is CASSYSGYEQYF.

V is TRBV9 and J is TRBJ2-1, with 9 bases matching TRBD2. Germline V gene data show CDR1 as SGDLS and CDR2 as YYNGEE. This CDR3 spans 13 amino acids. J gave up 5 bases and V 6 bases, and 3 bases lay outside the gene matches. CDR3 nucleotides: TGTGCCAGCAATGCGGGAGGGAACAATGAGCAGTTCTTC. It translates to CASNAGGNNEQFF.